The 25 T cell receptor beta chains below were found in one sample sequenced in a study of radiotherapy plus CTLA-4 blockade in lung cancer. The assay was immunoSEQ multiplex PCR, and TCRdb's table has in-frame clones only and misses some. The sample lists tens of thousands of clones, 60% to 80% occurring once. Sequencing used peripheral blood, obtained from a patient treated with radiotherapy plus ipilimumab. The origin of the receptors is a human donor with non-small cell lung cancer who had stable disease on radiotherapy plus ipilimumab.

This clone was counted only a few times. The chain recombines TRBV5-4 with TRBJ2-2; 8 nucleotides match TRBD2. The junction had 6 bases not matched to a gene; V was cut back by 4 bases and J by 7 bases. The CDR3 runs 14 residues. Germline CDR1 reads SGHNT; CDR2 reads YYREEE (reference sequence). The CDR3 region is CASSPRGEVGELFF. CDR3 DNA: TGTGCCAGCAGCCCGCGGGGGGAGGTCGGGGAGCTGTTTTTT.

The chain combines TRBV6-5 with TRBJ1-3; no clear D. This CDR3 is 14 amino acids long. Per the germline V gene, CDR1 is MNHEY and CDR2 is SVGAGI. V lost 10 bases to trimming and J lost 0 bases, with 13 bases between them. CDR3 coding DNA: TGTGCCACCGCCCTGGGTGTCTCTGGAAACACCATATATTTT. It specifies CATALGVSGNTIYF.

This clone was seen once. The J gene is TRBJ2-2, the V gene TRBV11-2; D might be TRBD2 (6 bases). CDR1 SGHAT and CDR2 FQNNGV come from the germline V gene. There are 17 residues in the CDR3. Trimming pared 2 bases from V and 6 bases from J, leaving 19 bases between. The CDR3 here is CASSLSSGLRRAGELFF. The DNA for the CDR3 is TGTGCCAGCAGCTTAAGTTCCGGACTCCGGAGGGCCGGGGAGCTGTTTTTT.

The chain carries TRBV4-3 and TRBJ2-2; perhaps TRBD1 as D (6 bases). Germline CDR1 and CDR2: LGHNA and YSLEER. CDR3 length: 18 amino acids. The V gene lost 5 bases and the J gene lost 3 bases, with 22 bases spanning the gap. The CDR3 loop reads CASSKRASSRGDTGELFF. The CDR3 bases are TGCGCCAGCAGCAAAAGAGCCTCAAGCAGGGGAGACACCGGGGAGCTGTTTTTT.

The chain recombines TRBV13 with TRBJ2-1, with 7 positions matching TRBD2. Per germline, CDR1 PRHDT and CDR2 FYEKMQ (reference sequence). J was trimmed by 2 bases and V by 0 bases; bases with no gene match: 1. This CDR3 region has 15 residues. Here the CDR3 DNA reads TGTGCCAGCAGCTTAGGCCGGGGGGCCTACAATGAGCAGTTCTTC. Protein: CASSLGRGAYNEQFF.

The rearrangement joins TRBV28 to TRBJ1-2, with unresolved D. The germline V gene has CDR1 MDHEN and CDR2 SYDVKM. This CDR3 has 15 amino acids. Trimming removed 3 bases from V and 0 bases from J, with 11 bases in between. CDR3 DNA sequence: TGTGCCAGCAGTTTCCCGACACCCGCTAACTATGGCTACACCTTC. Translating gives CASSFPTPANYGYTF.

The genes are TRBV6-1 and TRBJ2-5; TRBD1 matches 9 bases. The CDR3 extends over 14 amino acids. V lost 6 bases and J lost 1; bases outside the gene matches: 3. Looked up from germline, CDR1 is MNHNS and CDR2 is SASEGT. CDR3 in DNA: TGTGCCAGCAGGGGACAGGGTTCCCAAGAGACCCAGTACTTC. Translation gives CASRGQGSQETQYF.

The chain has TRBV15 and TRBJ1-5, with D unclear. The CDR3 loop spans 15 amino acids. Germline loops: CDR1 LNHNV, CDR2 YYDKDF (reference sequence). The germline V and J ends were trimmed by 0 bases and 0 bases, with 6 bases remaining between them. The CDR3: CATSRERFSNQPQHF. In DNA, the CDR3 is TGTGCCACCAGCAGAGAGAGGTTTAGCAATCAGCCCCAGCATTTT.

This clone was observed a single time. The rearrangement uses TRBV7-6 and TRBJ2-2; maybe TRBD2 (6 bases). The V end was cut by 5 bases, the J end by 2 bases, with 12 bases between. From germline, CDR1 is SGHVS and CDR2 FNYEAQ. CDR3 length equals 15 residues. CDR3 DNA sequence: TGTGCCAGCAGCCTGGGAGGCGTTAACACCGGGGAGCTGTTTTTT. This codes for CASSLGGVNTGELFF.

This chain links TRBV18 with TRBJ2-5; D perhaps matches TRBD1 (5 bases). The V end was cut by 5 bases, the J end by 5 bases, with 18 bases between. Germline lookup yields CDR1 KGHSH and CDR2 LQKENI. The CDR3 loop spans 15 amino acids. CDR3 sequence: CASSSPGKSGETQYF. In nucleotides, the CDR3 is TGTGCCAGCTCATCGCCGGGCAAGTCAGGGGAGACCCAGTACTTC.

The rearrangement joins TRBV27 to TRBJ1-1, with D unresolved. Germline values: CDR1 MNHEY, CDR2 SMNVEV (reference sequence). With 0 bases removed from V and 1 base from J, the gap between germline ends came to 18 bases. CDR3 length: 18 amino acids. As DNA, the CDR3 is TGTGCCAGCAGTTTATCCCTCCGGTTTCGGGCGGAGAACACTGAAGCTTTCTTT. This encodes CASSLSLRFRAENTEAFF.

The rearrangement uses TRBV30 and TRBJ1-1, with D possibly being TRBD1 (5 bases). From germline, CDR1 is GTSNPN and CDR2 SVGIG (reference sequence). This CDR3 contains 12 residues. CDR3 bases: TGTGGAGGGGTACGGGCTAACACTGAAGCTTTCTTT. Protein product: CGGVRANTEAFF.

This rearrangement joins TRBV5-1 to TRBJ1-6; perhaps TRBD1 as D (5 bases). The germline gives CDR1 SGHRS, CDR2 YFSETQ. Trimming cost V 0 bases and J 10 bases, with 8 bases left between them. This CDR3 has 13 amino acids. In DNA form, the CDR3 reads TGCGCCAGCAGCTTGGCAGGGTTATCACCCCTCCACTTT. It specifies CASSLAGLSPLHF.

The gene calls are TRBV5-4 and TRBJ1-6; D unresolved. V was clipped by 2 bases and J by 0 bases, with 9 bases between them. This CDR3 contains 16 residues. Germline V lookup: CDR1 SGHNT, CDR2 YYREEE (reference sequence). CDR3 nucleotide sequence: TGTGCCAGCAGCTTAGGAGGGATCTCCTATAATTCACCCCTCCACTTT. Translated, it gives CASSLGGISYNSPLHF.

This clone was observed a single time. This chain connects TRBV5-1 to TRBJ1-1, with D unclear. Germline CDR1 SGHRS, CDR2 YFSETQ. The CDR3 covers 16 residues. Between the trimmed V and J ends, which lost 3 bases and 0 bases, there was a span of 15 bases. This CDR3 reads CASSSSQNYMNTEAFF. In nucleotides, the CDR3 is TGCGCCAGCAGCTCGTCTCAAAACTACATGAACACTGAAGCTTTCTTT. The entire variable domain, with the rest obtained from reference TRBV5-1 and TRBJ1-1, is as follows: KAGVTQTPRYLIKTRGQQVTLSCSPISGHRSVSWYQQTPGQGLQFLFEYFSETQRNKGNFPGRFSGRQFSNSRSEMNVSTLELGDSALYLCASSSSQNYMNTEAFFGQGTRLTVV.

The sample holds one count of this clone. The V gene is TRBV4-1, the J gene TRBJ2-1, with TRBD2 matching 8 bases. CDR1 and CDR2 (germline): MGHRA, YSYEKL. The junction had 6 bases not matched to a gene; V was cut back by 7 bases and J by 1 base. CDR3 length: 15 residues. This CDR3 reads CASTPREGSYNEQFF. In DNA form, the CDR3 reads TGCGCCAGCACCCCACGGGAGGGTTCCTACAATGAGCAGTTCTTC.

This chain's CDR3 is CASKGQINTEAFF. The CDR3 DNA sequence: TGTGCCAGTAAGGGCCAGATTAACACTGAAGCTTTCTTT. This sequence joins TRBV19 and TRBJ1-1; D unclear. The V gene's germline CDR1 is LNHDA and CDR2 SQIVND (reference sequence). The length of the CDR3 is 13 residues. The ends were cut back, 7 bases at V and 2 bases at J, with 11 bases in the middle.

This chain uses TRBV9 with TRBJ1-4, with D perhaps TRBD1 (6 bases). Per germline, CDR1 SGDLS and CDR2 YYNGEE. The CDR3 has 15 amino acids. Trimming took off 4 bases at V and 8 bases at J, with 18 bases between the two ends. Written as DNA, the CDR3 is TGTGCCAGCAGCCCCCGGGACATCGGAGGGGAAAAACTGTTTTTT. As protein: CASSPRDIGGEKLFF.

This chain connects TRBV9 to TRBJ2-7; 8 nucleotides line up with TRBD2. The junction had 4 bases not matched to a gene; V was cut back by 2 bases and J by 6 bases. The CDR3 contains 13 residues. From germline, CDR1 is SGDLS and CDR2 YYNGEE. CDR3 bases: TGTGCCAGCAGCGTGGGACTAGTAGGCGAGCAGTACGTC. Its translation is CASSVGLVGEQYV.

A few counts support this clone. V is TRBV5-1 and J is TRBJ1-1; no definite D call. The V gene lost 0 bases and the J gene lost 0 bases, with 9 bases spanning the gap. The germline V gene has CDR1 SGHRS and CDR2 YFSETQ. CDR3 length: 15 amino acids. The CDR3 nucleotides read TGCGCCAGCAGCTTGGCGGGCGCGCTGAACACTGAAGCTTTCTTT. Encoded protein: CASSLAGALNTEAFF.

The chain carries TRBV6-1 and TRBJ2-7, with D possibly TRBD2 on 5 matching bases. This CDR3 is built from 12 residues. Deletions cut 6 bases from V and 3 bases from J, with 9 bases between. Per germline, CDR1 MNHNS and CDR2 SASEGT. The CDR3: CASSQTIYEQYV. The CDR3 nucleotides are TGTGCCAGCAGCCAGACTATCTACGAGCAGTACGTC.

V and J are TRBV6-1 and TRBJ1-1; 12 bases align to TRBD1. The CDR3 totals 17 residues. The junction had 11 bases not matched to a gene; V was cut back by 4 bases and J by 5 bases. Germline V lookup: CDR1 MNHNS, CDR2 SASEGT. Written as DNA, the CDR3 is TGTGCCAGCAGTGTCACCGGGACAGGGGGCCTGGGGACTGAAGCTTTCTTT. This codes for CASSVTGTGGLGTEAFF.

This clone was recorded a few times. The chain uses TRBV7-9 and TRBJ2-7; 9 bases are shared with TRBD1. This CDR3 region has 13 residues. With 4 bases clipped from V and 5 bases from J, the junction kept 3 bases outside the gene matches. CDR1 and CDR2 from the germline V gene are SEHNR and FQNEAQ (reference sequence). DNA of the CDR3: TGTGCCAGCAGCTCCGGGACAGGGAACGAGCAGTACTTC. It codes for CASSSGTGNEQYF.

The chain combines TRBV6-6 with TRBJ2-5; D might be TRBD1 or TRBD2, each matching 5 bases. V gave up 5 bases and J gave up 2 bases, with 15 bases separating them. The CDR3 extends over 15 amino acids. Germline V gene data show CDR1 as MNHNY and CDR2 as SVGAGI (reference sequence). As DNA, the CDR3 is TGTGCCAGCAGTCTCATGAGGGCAGGGCAAGAGACCCAGTACTTC. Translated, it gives CASSLMRAGQETQYF.

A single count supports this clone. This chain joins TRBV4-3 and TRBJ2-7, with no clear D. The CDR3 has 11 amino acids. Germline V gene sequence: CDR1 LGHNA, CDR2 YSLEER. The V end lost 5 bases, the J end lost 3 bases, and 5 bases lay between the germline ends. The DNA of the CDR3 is TGCGCCAGCAGCTCTTGCTACGAGCAGTACTTC. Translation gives CASSSCYEQYF.